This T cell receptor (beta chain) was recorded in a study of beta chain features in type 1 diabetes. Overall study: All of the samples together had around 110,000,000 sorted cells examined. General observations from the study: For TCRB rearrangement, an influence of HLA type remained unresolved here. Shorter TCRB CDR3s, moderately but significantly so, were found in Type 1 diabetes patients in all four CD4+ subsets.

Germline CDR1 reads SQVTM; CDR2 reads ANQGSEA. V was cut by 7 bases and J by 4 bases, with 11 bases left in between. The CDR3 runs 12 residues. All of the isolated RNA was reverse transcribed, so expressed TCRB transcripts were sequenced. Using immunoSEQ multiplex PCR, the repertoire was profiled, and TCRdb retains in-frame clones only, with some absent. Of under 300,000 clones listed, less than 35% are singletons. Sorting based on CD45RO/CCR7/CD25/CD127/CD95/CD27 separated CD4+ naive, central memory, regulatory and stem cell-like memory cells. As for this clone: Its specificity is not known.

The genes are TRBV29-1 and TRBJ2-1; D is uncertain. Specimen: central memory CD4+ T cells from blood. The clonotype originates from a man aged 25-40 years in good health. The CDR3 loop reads CSGMNGYNEQFF. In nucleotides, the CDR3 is TGCAGCGGAATGAACGGATACAATGAGCAGTTCTTC.